The TCR beta chain under discussion was sequenced for a study of T cell changes during pregnancy in multiple sclerosis. Germline V gives CDR1 MNHEY, CDR2 SVGAGI. The CDR3 is 13 amino acids. V lost 2 bases, J lost 8 bases, and 12 bases lay in between. Clones were sequenced by immunoSEQ multiplex PCR, and TCRdb holds only the in-frame ones, with some missing. The sample lists about 72,000 clones, 91% occurring once. This chain uses TRBV6-5 with TRBJ1-2; D may be TRBD1 (5 bases). The receptor's source is a female donor with multiple sclerosis, enrolled in a pregnancy study. Source: peripheral blood, taken in the second trimester of pregnancy. The CDR3 DNA reads TGTGCCAGCAGTTACCCCGGGGGTCCCGGCTACACCTTC. It is translated as CASSYPGGPGYTF.